This TCR beta chain came from a study of T cell changes during pregnancy in multiple sclerosis. Sequenced by immunoSEQ multiplex PCR; TCRdb stores in-frame clones only, minus some. The data hold 56,000 or so clones, with roughly 90% observed a single time. V gave up 5 bases and J gave up 3 bases, with 10 bases separating them. CDR3 size: 13 residues. CDR1 and CDR2 from the germline V gene are LGHNA and YNFKEQ. The sequences come from peripheral blood, collected after pregnancy. This TCR derives from a female donor with multiple sclerosis, enrolled in a pregnancy study. The chain recombines TRBV4-2 with TRBJ1-2; TRBD1 is a possible D gene (6 bases). The CDR3 is CASSSQGDYGYTF. CDR3 nucleotides: TGTGCCAGCAGCTCACAGGGTGACTATGGCTACACCTTC.